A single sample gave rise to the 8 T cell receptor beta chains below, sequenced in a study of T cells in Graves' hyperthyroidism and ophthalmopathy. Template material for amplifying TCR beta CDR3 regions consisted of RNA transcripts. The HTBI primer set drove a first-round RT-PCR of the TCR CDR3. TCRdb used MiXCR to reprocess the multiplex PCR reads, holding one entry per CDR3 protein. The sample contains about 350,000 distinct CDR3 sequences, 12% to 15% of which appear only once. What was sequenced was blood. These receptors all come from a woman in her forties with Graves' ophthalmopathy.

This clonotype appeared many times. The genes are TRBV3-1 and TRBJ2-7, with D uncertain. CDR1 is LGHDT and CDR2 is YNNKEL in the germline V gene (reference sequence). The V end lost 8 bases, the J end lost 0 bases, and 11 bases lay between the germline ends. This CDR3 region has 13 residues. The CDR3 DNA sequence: TGTGCCAGCGCGGACCTGAGCTCCTACGAGCAGTACTTC. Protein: CASADLSSYEQYF.

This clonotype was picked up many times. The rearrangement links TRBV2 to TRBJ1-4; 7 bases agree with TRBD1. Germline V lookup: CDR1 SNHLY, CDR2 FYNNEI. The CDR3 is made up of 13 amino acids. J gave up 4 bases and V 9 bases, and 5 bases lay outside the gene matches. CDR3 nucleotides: TGTGCCAGACAGGGGTCTGATAATGAAAAACTGTTTTTT. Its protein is CARQGSDNEKLFF.

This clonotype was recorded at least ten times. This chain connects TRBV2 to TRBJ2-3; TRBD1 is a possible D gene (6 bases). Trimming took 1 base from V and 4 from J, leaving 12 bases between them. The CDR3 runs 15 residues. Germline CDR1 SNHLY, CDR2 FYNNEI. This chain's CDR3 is CASSEVYGGSDTQYF. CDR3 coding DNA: TGTGCCAGCAGTGAAGTATATGGGGGCTCAGATACGCAGTATTTT.

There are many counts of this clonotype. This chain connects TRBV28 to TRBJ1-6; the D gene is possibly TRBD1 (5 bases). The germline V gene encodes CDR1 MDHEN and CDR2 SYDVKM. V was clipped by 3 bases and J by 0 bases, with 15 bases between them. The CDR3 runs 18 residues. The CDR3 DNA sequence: TGTGCCAGCAGTTTTGTGCGGGGCCTGAGCTCCTATAATTCACCCCTCCACTTT. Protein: CASSFVRGLSSYNSPLHF.

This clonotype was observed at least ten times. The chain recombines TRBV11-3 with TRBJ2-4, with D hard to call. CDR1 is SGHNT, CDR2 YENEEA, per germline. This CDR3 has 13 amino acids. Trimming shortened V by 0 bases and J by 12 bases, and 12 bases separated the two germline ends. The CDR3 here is CASSLEGPSSQYF. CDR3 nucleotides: TGTGCCAGCAGCTTAGAAGGTCCTTCCTCTCAGTACTTC.

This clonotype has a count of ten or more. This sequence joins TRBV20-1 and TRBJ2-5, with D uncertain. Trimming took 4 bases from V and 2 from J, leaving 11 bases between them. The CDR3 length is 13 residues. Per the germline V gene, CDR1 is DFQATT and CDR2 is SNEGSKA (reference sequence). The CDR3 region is CSATLEVQETQYF. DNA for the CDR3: TGCAGTGCTACCCTAGAGGTACAAGAGACCCAGTACTTC.

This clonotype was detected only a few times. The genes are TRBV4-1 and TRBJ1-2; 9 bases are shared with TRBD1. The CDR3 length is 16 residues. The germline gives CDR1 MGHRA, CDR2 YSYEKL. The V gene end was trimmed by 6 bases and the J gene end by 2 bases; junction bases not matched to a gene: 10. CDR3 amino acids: CASSNQKGQGNYGYTF. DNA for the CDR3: TGCGCCAGCAGTAATCAAAAAGGACAGGGGAACTATGGCTACACCTTC.

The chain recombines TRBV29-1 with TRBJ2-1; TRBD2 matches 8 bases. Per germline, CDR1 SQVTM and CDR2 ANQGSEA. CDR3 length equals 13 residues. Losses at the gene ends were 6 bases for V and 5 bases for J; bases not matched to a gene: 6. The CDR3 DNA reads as TGCAGCGTCGCACGACTAGCGAACAATGAGCAGTTCTTC. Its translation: CSVARLANNEQFF.